This T cell receptor beta chain was retrieved from a study of blood T cell repertoires in COVID-19. TCRdb's copy holds only in-frame clones and misses some; the assay was immunoSEQ multiplex PCR. The table includes 200,000 to 250,000 clones, roughly 86% detected once. Trimming shortened V by 7 bases and J by 6 bases, and 18 bases separated the two germline ends. The germline gives CDR1 MDHEN, CDR2 SYDVKM. The CDR3 length is 14 residues. The genes are TRBV28 and TRBJ1-2; D not resolved. Material for sequencing was peripheral blood. The source is a woman in her 50s with active or convalescent COVID-19. The CDR3 loop is CASNRPSGHDGYTF. The CDR3, as DNA: TGTGCCAGCAATCGACCCTCTGGGCATGATGGCTACACCTTC.